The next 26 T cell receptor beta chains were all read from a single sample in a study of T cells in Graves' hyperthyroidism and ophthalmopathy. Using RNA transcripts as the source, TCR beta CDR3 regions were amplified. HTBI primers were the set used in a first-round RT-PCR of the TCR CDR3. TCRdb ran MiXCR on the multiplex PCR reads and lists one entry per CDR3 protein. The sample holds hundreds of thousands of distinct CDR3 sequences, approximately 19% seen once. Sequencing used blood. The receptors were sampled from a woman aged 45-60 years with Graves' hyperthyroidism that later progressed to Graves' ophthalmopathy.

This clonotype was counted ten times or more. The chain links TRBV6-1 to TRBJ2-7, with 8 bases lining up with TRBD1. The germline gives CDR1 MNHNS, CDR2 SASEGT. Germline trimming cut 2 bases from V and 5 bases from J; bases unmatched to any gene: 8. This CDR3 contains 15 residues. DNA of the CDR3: TGTGCCAGCAGTGAATGGGCGGGACAGGTCAACGAGCAGTACTTC. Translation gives CASSEWAGQVNEQYF.

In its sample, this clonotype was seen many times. DNA for the CDR3: TGTGCCAGCAGCCAAGATCCCGGGCCCAGTTTAAATGAGCAGTTCTTC. This encodes CASSQDPGPSLNEQFF. The gene calls are TRBV3-1 and TRBJ2-1; no clear D. Between the trimmed V and J ends, which lost 0 bases and 7 bases, there was a span of 16 bases. Germline CDR1 and CDR2: LGHDT and YNNKEL (reference sequence). The CDR3 is 16 residues long.

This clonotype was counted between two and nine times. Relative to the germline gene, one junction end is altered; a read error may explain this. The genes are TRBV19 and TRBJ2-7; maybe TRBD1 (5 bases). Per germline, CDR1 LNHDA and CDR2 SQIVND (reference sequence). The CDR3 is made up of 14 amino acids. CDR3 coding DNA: TGTACCAGTAGTCCCCAGGGAAACTACTACGAGCAGTACTTC. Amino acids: CTSSPQGNYYEQYF.

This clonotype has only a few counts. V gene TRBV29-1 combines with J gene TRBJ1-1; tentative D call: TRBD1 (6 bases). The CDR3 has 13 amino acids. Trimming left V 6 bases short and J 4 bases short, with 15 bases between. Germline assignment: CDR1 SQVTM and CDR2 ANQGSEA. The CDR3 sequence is CSVTWRGTTEAFF. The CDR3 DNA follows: TGCAGCGTGACTTGGAGGGGGACCACTGAAGCTTTCTTT.

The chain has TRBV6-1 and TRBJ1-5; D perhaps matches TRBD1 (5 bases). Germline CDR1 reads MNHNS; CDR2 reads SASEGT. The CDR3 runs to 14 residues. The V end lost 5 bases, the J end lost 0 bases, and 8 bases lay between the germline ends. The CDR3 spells CASSRQYSNQPQHF. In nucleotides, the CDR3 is TGTGCCAGCAGTCGACAGTATAGCAATCAGCCCCAGCATTTT.

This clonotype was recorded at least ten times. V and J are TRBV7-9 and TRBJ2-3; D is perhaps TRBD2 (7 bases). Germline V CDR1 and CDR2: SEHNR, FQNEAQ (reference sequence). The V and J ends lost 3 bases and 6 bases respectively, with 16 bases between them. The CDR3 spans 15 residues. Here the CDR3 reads CASSLLRGAEDTQYF. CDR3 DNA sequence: TGTGCCAGCAGCTTGCTTCGGGGGGCGGAGGATACGCAGTATTTT.

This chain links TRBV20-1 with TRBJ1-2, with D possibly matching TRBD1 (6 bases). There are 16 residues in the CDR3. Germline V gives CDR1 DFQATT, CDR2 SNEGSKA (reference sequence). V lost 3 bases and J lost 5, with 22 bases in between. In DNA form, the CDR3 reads TGCAGTGCTAGGGGGGCGGGACACCCGGCAGGGTATGGCTACACCTTC. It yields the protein CSARGAGHPAGYGYTF.

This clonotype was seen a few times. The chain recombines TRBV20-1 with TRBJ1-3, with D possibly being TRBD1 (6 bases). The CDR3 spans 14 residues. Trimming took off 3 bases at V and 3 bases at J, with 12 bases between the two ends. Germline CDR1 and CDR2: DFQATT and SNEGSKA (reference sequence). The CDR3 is CSARSGGGGNTIYF. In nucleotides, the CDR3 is TGCAGTGCTAGGTCGGGGGGCGGTGGAAACACCATATATTTT.

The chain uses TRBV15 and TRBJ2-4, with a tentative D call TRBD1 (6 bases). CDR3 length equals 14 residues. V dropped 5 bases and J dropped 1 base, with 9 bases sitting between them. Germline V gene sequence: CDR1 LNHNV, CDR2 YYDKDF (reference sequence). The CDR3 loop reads CATSPGQAKNIQYF. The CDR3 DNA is TGTGCCACCAGCCCCGGACAGGCCAAAAACATTCAGTACTTC. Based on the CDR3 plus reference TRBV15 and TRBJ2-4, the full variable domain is DAMVIQNPRYQVTQFGKPVTLSCSQTLNHNVMYWYQQKSSQAPKLLFHYYDKDFNNEADTPDNFQSRRPNTSFCFLDIRSPGLGDTAMYLCATSPGQAKNIQYFGAGTRLSVL.

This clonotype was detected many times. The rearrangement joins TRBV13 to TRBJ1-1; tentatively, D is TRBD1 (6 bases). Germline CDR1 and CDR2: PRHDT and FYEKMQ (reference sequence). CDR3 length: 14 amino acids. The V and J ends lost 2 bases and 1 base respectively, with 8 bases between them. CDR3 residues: CASSLTRGNTEAFF. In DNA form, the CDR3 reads TGTGCCAGCAGCTTAACCAGGGGGAACACTGAAGCTTTCTTT.

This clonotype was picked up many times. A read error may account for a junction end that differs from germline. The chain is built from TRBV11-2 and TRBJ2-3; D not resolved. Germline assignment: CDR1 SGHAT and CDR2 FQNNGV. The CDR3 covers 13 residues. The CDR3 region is CASSVDGTDTQYF. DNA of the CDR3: TGTGCCAGCAGCGTAGATGGTACAGATACGCAGTATTTT.

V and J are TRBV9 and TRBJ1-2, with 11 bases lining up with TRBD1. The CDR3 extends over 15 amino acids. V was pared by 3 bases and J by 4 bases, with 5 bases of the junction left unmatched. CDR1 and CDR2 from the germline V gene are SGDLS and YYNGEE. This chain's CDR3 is CASSEGQGGLYGYTF. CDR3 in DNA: TGTGCCAGCAGCGAGGGACAGGGGGGACTCTATGGCTACACCTTC.

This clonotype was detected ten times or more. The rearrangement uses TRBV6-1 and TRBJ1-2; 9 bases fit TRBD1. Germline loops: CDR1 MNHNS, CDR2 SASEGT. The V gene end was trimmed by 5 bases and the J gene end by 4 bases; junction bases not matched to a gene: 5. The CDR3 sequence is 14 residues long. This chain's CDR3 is CASSPGTGFYGYTF. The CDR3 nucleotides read TGTGCCAGCAGTCCCGGGACAGGGTTCTATGGCTACACCTTC.

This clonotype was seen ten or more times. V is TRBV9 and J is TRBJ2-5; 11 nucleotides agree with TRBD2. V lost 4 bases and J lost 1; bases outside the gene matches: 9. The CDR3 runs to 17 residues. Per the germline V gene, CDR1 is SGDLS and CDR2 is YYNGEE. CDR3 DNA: TGTGCCAGCAGCCTCGGGGTAGCGGGGGGGCTCCAAGAGACCCAGTACTTC. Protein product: CASSLGVAGGLQETQYF. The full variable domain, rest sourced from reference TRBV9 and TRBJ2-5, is DSGVTQTPKHLITATGQRVTLRCSPRSGDLSVYWYQQSLDQGLQFLIQYYNGEERAKGNILERFSAQQFPDLHSELNLSSLELGDSALYFCASSLGVAGGLQETQYFGPGTRLLVL.

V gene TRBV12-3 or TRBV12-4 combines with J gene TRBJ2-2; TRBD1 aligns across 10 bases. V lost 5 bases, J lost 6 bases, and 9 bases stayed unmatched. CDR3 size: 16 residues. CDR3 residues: CASSAPGQGRAGELFF. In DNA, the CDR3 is TGTGCCAGCAGTGCCCCGGGACAGGGGCGGGCCGGGGAGCTGTTTTTT.

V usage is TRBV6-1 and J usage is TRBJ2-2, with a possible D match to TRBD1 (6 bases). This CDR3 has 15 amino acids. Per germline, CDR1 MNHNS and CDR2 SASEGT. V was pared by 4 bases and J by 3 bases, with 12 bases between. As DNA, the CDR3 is TGTGCCAGCAGTGTAAGCCGACAGGACACCGGGGAGCTGTTTTTT. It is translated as CASSVSRQDTGELFF.

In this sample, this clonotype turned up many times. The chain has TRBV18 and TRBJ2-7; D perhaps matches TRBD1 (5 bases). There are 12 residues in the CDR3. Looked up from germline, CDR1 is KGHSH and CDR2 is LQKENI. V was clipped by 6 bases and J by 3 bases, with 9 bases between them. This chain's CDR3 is CASSQTDYEQYF. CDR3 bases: TGTGCCAGCTCGCAGACAGACTACGAGCAGTACTTC.

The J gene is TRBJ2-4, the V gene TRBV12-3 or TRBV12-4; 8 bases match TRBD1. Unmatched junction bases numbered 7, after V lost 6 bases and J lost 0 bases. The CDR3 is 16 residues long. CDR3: CASSAGQALAKNIQYF. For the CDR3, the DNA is TGTGCCAGCAGCGCGGGACAGGCGCTAGCCAAAAACATTCAGTACTTC.

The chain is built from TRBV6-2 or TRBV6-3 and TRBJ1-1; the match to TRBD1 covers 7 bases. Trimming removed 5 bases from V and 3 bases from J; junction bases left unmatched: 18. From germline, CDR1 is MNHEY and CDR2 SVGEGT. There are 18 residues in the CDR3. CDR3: CASSGKLTGRRLHTEAFF. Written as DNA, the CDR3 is TGTGCCAGCAGTGGGAAGTTGACAGGGAGACGACTACACACTGAAGCTTTCTTT.

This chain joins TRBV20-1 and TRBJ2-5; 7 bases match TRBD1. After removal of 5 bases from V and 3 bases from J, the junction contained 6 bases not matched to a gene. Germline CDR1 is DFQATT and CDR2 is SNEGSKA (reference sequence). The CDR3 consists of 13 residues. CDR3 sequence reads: CSAPPGTEETQYF. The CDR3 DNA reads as TGCAGTGCTCCTCCCGGGACAGAAGAGACCCAGTACTTC.

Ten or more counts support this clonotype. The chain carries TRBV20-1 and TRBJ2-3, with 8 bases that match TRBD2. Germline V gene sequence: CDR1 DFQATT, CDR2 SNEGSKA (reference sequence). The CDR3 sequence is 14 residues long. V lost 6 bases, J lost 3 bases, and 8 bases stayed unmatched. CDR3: CSAALAGRTDTQYF. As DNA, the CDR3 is TGCAGTGCAGCTCTAGCGGGCCGTACAGATACGCAGTATTTT.

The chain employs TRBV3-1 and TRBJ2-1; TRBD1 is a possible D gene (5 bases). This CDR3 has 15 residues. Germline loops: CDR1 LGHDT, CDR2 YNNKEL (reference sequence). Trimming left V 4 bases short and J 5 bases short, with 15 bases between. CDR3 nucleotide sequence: TGTGCCAGCAGCCTTCAGGGTTCAAGGGACAATGAGCAGTTCTTC. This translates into CASSLQGSRDNEQFF.

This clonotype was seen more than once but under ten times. CDR3 protein: CASSILARGTGELFF. Here the CDR3 DNA reads TGTGCCAGTAGTATACTAGCACGGGGCACCGGGGAGCTGTTTTTT. The J gene is TRBJ2-2, the V gene TRBV19, with D tentatively TRBD2 (5 bases). There are 15 residues in the CDR3. Looked up from germline, CDR1 is LNHDA and CDR2 is SQIVND (reference sequence). Trimming removed 2 bases at V and 4 bases at J, with 11 bases between.

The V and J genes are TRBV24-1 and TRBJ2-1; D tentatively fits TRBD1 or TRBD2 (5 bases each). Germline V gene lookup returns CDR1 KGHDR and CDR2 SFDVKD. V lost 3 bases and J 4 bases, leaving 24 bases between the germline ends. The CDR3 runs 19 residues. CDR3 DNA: TGTGCCACCAGTGATCAATCCCCAGACTGGGACGAACCGTACAATGAGCAGTTCTTC. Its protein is CATSDQSPDWDEPYNEQFF.

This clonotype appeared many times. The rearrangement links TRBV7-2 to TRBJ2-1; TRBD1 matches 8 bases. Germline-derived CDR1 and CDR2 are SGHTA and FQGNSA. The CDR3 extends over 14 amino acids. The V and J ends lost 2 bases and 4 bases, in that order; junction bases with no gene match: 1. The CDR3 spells CASSLTGGYNEQFF. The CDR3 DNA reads TGTGCCAGCAGCTTAACAGGGGGGTACAATGAGCAGTTCTTC.

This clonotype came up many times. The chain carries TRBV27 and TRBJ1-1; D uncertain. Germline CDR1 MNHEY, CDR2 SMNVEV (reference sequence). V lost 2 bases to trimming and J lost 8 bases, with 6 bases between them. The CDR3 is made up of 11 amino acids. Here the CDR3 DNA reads TGTGCCAGCAGTTTAGGGCAGGAAGCTTTCTTT. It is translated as CASSLGQEAFF.